These T cell receptor beta chains were read from a single sample in a study of blood T cell repertoires in COVID-19. The assay was immunoSEQ multiplex PCR, and TCRdb's table has in-frame clones only and misses some. The sample includes 110,000 or so clones, 70% to 85% seen only once; the top ten take 2.5% to 3%. The sample comprised peripheral blood. The receptors stem from a man aged 50 to 59 with acute or convalescent COVID-19. Both conserved end residues are part of each CDR3. D genes are given only for firm matches. Rows may omit the clone size; those that give it use once, few, many or a size class.

d_call	v_call	j_call	cdr3_length	clone_size	cdr3_aa	cdr3_nt
-	TRBV24-1	TRBJ2-1	13	-	CATSDQNLDEQFF	TGTGCCACCAGTGATCAGAATCTCGATGAGCAGTTCTTC
-	TRBV29-1	TRBJ1-6	13	few	CSVSTEYNSPLHF	TGCAGCGTTTCGACGGAGTATAATTCACCCCTCCACTTT
-	TRBV5-5	TRBJ1-2	13	-	CASSFQDSLGYTF	TGTGCCAGCAGCTTCCAGGACAGTTTGGGCTACACCTTC
-	TRBV7-6	TRBJ2-3	16	-	CASSARLEARTDTQYF	TGTGCCAGCAGCGCAAGACTAGAGGCTAGAACAGATACGCAGTATTTT
TRBD1	TRBV18	TRBJ1-2	16	-	CASSRSGDRVVSGYTF	TGTGCCAGCTCCCGAAGCGGCGACAGGGTAGTCAGTGGCTACACCTTC
-	TRBV12-3/TRBV12-4	TRBJ2-2	13	-	CASLDRNTGELFF	TGTGCCAGCCTGGACAGGAACACCGGGGAGCTGTTTTTT
-	TRBV2	TRBJ2-1	15	-	CASSGGDSPYNEQFF	TGTGCCAGCAGTGGGGGGGATAGTCCCTACAATGAGCAGTTCTTC
TRBD1	TRBV5-4	TRBJ2-5	15	-	CASSQGQGAPETQYF	TGTGCCAGCAGCCAGGGACAGGGGGCACCAGAGACCCAGTACTTC
TRBD1	TRBV6-1	TRBJ1-2	15	-	CASSDRQGAGYGYTF	TGTGCCAGCAGTGACAGACAGGGGGCGGGCTATGGCTACACCTTC
TRBD1	TRBV24-1	TRBJ1-2	14	-	CATSDPGQVDGYTF	TGTGCCACCAGTGACCCGGGACAGGTCGATGGCTACACCTTC
-	TRBV2	TRBJ1-1	14	-	CASSSRGLTTEAFF	TGTGCCAGCAGTAGCCGAGGGTTGACCACTGAAGCTTTCTTT
TRBD1	TRBV27	TRBJ1-6	16	-	CASSPPDRGRFTPLHF	TGTGCCAGCAGTCCACCAGACAGGGGGCGATTTACACCCCTCCACTTT
-	TRBV7-8	TRBJ2-1	15	-	CASSLVYRRHNEQFF	TGTGCCAGCAGCTTAGTTTATCGGAGGCACAATGAGCAGTTCTTC
TRBD2	TRBV7-9	TRBJ2-2	17	-	CASTLGLAGRGTGELFF	TGTGCCAGCACCCTGGGACTAGCGGGAAGAGGGACCGGGGAGCTGTTTTTT
-	TRBV3-1/TRBV3-2	TRBJ2-1	15	-	CASSQDSGSYNEQFF	TGTGCCAGCAGCCAAGATAGCGGCTCCTACAATGAGCAGTTCTTC
-	TRBV6-4	TRBJ2-2	14	medium-sized	CAARGDKDTGELFF	TGTGCCGCCCGAGGGGACAAGGACACCGGGGAGCTGTTTTTT
-	TRBV30	TRBJ1-6	17	-	CAWRTEGISSYNSPLHF	TGTGCCTGGAGGACGGAGGGGATAAGCTCCTATAATTCACCCCTCCACTTT
TRBD1	TRBV5-1	TRBJ1-6	15	-	CASSITGGGNSPLHF	TGCGCCAGCAGCATTACAGGGGGCGGTAATTCACCCCTCCACTTT